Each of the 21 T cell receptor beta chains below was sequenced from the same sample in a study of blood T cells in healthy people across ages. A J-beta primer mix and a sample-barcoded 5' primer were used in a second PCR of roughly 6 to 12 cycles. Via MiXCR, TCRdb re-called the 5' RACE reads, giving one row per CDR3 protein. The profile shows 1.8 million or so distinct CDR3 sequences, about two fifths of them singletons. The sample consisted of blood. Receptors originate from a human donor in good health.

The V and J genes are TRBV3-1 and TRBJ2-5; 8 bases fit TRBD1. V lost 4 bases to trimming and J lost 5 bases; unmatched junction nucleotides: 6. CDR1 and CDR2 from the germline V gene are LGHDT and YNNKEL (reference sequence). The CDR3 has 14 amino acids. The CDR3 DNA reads TGTGCCAGCAGCCGGAACAGGGGGTTTGAGACCCAGTACTTC. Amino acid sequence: CASSRNRGFETQYF.

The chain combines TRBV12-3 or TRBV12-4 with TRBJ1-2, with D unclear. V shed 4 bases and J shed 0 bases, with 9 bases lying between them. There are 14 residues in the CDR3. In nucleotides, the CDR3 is TGTGCCAGCAGTTGTCGTATCACTAACTATGGCTACACCTTC. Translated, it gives CASSCRITNYGYTF.

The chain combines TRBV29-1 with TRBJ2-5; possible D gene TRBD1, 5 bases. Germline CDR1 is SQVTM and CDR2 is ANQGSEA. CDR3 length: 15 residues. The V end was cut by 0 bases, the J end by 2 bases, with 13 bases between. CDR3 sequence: CSVEEGRQPQETQYF. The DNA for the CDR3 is TGCAGCGTTGAAGAGGGTAGACAGCCTCAAGAGACCCAGTACTTC.

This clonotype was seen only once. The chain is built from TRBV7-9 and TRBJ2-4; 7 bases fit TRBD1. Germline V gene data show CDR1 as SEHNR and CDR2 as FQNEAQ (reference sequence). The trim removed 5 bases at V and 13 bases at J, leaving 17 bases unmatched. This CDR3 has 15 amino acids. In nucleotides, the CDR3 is TGTGCCAGCAGCACCCGACAGGGTCCAAGCTGGGAGCAGTACTTC. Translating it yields CASSTRQGPSWEQYF.

CDR3 bases: TGTGCCAGCAGCTTAGCGCTAGAATCGAAGAGAGCTTTCTTT. It yields the protein CASSLALESKRAFF. The chain links TRBV7-2 to TRBJ1-1; D is unresolved. The germline V gene has CDR1 SGHTA and CDR2 FQGNSA. The CDR3 contains 14 residues. Trimming took off 0 bases at V and 10 bases at J, with 15 bases between the two ends.

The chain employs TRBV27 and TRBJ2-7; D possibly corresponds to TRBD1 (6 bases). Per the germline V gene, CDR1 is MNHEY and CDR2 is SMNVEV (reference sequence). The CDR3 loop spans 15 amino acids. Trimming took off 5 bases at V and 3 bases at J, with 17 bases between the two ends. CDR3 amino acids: CASSRNQGTVYEQYF. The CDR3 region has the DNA TGTGCCAGCAGTCGCAACCAGGGGACGGTCTACGAGCAGTACTTC.

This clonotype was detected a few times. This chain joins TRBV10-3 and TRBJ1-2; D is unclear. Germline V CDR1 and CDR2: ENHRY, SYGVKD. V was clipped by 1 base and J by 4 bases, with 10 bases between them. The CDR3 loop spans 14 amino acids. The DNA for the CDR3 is TGTGCCATCAGTGAGTATGGGCAGACCTATGGCTACACCTTC. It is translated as CAISEYGQTYGYTF.

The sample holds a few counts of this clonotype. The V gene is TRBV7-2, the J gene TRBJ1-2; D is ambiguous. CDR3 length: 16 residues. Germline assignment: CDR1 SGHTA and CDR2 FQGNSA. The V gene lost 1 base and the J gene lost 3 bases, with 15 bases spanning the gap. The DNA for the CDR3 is TGTGCCAGCAGCTTAGAAGTGTCTGGGCCTCACTATGGCTACACCTTC. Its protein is CASSLEVSGPHYGYTF.

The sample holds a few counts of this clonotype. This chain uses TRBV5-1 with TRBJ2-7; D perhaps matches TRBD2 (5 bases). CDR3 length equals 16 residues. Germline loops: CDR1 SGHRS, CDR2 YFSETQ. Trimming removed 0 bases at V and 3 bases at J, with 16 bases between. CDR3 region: CASSLVSGSRGYEQYF. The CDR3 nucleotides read TGCGCCAGCAGCTTGGTGTCTGGGTCTCGGGGCTACGAGCAGTACTTC.

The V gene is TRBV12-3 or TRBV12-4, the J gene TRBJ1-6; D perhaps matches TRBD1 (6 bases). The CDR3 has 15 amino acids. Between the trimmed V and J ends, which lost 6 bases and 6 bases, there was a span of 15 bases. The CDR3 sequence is CASSRGGAGNSPLHF. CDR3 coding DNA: TGTGCCAGCAGCCGAGGGGGGGCGGGTAATTCACCCCTCCACTTT.

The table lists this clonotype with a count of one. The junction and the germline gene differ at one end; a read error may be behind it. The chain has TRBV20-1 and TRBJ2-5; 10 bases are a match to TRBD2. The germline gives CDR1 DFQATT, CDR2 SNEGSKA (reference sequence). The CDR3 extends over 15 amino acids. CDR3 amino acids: CSAPLPSGGQEAQYF. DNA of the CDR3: TGCAGTGCGCCCCTTCCTAGCGGGGGCCAAGAGGCCCAGTACTTC.

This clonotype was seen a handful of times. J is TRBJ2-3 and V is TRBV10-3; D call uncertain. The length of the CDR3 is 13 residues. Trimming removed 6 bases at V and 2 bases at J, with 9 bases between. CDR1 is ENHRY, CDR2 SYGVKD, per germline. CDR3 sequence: CAIRDSFTDTQYF. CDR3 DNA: TGTGCCATCAGGGATAGCTTCACAGATACGCAGTATTTT.

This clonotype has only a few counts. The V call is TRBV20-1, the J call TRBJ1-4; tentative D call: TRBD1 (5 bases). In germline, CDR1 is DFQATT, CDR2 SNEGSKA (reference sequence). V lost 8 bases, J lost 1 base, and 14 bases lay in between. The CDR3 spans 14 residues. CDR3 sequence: CSLMDTRTNEKLFF. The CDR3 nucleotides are TGCAGTCTTATGGACACCCGAACTAATGAAAAACTGTTTTTT.

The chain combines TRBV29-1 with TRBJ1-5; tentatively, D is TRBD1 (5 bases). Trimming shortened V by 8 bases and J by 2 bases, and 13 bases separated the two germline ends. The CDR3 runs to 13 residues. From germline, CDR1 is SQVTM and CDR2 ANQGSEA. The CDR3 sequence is CSRGVGGNQPQHF. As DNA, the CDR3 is TGCAGCAGAGGGGTAGGGGGCAATCAGCCCCAGCATTTT.

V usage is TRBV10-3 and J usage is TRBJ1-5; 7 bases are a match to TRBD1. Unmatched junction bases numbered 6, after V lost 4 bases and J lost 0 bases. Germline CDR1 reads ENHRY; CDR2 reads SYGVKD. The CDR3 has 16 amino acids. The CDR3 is CAISANTGDSNQPQHF. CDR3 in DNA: TGTGCCATCAGTGCAAACACAGGGGATAGCAATCAGCCCCAGCATTTT.

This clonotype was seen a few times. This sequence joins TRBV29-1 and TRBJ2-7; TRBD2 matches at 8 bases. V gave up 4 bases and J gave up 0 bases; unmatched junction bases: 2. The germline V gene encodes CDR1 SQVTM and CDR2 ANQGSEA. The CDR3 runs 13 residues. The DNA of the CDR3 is TGCAGCGTTGTCGGACTAGCCTCCTACGAGCAGTACTTC. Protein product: CSVVGLASYEQYF.

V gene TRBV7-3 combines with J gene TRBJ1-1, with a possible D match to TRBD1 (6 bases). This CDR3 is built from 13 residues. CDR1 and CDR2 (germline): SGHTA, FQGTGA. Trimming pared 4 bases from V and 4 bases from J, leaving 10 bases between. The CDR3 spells CASSSDSRTEAFF. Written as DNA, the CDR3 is TGTGCCAGCAGCTCGGACAGTCGCACTGAAGCTTTCTTT.

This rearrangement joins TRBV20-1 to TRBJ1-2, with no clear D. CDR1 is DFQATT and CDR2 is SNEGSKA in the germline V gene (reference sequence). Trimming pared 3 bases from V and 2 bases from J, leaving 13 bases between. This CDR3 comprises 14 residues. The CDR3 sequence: CSASSSTQNYGYTF. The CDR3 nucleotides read TGCAGTGCTAGTTCATCAACACAGAACTATGGCTACACCTTC.

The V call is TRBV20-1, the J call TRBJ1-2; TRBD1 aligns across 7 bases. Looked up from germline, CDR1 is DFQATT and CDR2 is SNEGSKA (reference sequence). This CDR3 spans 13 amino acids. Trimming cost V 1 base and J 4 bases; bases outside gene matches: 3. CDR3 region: CSARAAGGYGYTF. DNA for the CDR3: TGCAGTGCTAGAGCGGCAGGGGGCTATGGCTACACCTTC.

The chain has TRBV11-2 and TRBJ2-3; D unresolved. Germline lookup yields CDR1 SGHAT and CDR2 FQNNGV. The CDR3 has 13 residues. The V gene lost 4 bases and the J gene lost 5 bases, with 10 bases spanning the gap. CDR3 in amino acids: CASSSLALDTQYF. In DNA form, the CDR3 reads TGTGCCAGCAGCTCCCTCGCATTAGATACGCAGTATTTT.

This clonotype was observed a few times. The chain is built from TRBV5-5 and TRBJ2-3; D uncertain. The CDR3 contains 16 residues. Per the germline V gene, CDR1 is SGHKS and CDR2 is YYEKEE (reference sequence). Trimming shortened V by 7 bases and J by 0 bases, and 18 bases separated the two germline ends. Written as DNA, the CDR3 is TGTGCCAGCGGCCCAACGTCGACCCCTAGCACAGATACGCAGTATTTT. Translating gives CASGPTSTPSTDTQYF.